This T cell receptor (beta chain) was identified in a study of early T cells in non-severe SARS-CoV-2 infection. Study-level background: It was bulk RNA from unsorted whole blood that was sequenced, and the chains were unpaired. Study-level findings and limits: Lookups in VDJdb leaned toward anti-spike CD8 responses and missed private and CD4 specificities.

Separate cDNA molecules each had unique molecular identifiers attached to them. A single record per CDR3 protein comes from TCRdb applying MiXCR to the 5' RACE reads. Altogether some 22,000 distinct CDR3 sequences are present, under 4.5% being singletons, with the ten largest covering more than 1.1%. CDR3 size: 12 residues. The V gene's germline CDR1 is SEHNR and CDR2 FQNEAQ (reference sequence). V was pared by 8 bases and J by 0 bases, with 7 bases between. This clonotype was seen ten or more times. As yet, its antigen is unknown. The receptor comes from an adult who was a healthcare worker with PCR-confirmed SARS-CoV-2 infection or an uninfected control (not recorded which). Source material: whole blood. The chain recombines TRBV7-9 with TRBJ1-1; D not resolved. The CDR3 sequence: CASHIMNTEAFF. CDR3 coding DNA: TGTGCCAGCCACATCATGAACACTGAAGCTTTCTTT.